The 15 T cell receptor beta chains below come from one sample, sequenced in a study of blood T cell repertoires in COVID-19. Sequencing used immunoSEQ multiplex PCR; TCRdb keeps in-frame clones, though not all of them. The sample has some 320,000 clones; about 85% are singletons. Material: PBMCs or T cells enriched from blood (not recorded which). The source of these receptors is a woman aged 25-40 years who had been exposed to COVID-19.

The rearrangement joins TRBV7-9 to TRBJ2-7, with D possibly being TRBD1 (5 bases). Germline assignment: CDR1 SEHNR and CDR2 FQNEAQ (reference sequence). This CDR3 region has 15 residues. V was cut by 5 bases and J by 2 bases, with 16 bases left in between. The CDR3 coding sequence is TGTGCCAGCAGCCTAGGGGTGGCGGTAACCTACGAGCAGTACTTC. Protein sequence: CASSLGVAVTYEQYF.

The rearrangement uses TRBV18 and TRBJ2-7, with 7 nucleotides matching TRBD1. CDR3 length equals 12 residues. The junction had 4 bases not matched to a gene; V was cut back by 4 bases and J by 7 bases. Germline-derived CDR1 and CDR2 are KGHSH and LQKENI. The CDR3 bases are TGTGCCAGCTCACGGGACAGAGCAGAGCAGTACTTC. Protein: CASSRDRAEQYF.

The chain has TRBV29-1 and TRBJ2-7, with TRBD1 matching over 7 bases. V lost 5 bases, J lost 5 bases, and 3 bases stayed unmatched. Germline values: CDR1 SQVTM, CDR2 ANQGSEA. CDR3 length: 11 residues. CDR3: CSVSRGNEQYF. CDR3 DNA sequence: TGCAGCGTTTCCAGGGGGAACGAGCAGTACTTC.

This chain connects TRBV6-5 to TRBJ1-2; D remains ambiguous. The CDR3 has 15 amino acids. Germline V CDR1 and CDR2: MNHEY, SVGAGI. V lost 4 bases to trimming and J lost 1 base, with 13 bases between them. This CDR3 reads CASSFTAGFNYGYTF. The CDR3 nucleotides read TGTGCCAGCAGTTTCACGGCGGGGTTTAACTATGGCTACACCTTC.

This rearrangement joins TRBV7-8 to TRBJ1-4; D might be TRBD1 (5 bases). The ends were cut back, 5 bases at V and 7 bases at J, with 17 bases in the middle. The CDR3 covers 15 residues. From germline, CDR1 is SGHVS and CDR2 FQNEAQ. The CDR3 loop reads CASSIRGQRGEKLFF. CDR3 in DNA: TGTGCCAGCAGCATAAGGGGCCAGAGAGGTGAAAAACTGTTTTTT.

This chain connects TRBV9 to TRBJ2-1, with 8 bases fitting TRBD1. Trimming at V came to 4 bases and at J to 7 bases, leaving 13 bases not matched to a gene. Germline values: CDR1 SGDLS, CDR2 YYNGEE. This CDR3 comprises 16 residues. The CDR3 sequence is CASSFHRDRLVNEQFF. DNA of the CDR3: TGTGCCAGCAGCTTCCACCGGGACAGGTTAGTAAATGAGCAGTTCTTC. The variable domain in full, completed from reference TRBV9 and TRBJ2-1, reads DSGVTQTPKHLITATGQRVTLRCSPRSGDLSVYWYQQSLDQGLQFLIQYYNGEERAKGNILERFSAQQFPDLHSELNLSSLELGDSALYFCASSFHRDRLVNEQFFGPGTRLTVL.

This sequence joins TRBV7-2 and TRBJ2-7; 8 bases match TRBD2. The CDR3 extends over 17 amino acids. V was pared by 1 base and J by 0 bases, with 8 bases of the junction left unmatched. Germline-derived CDR1 and CDR2 are SGHTA and FQGNSA. CDR3 DNA sequence: TGTGCCAGCAGCTTAGGTGGTAGCGGGGTCAGCTCCTACGAGCAGTACTTC. Translated: CASSLGGSGVSSYEQYF.

The chain combines TRBV7-9 with TRBJ1-6; D gene ambiguous. Trimming took 2 bases from V and 0 from J, leaving 5 bases between them. The CDR3 has 15 amino acids. In germline, CDR1 is SEHNR, CDR2 FQNEAQ (reference sequence). The CDR3, as DNA: TGTGCCAGCAGCTTATTGAGCTCCTATAATTCACCCCTCCACTTT. This gives the protein CASSLLSSYNSPLHF.

The chain uses TRBV7-9 and TRBJ1-6, with 11 positions matching TRBD1. The CDR3 covers 17 residues. Germline V gene lookup returns CDR1 SEHNR and CDR2 FQNEAQ (reference sequence). Germline trimming cut 1 base from V and 2 bases from J; bases unmatched to any gene: 1. CDR3 DNA: TGTGCCAGCAGCTTAGAGGGACAGGGGGCCTATAATTCACCCCTCCACTTT. Protein: CASSLEGQGAYNSPLHF.

This chain links TRBV7-3 with TRBJ2-1, with 7 bases fitting TRBD2. V shed 5 bases and J 2 bases; nucleotides not matched to a gene: 9. The CDR3 is 16 residues long. CDR1 is SGHTA, CDR2 FQGTGA, per germline. In nucleotides, the CDR3 is TGTGCCAGCAGCCCACACGCGGGGGTAACCTACAATGAGCAGTTCTTC. The encoded protein is CASSPHAGVTYNEQFF.

V and J are TRBV28 and TRBJ2-5; D may be TRBD1 (5 bases). This CDR3 contains 13 residues. V shed 5 bases and J shed 5 bases, with 12 bases lying between them. Per the germline V gene, CDR1 is MDHEN and CDR2 is SYDVKM. In DNA, the CDR3 is TGTGCCAGCAGTCCCAGGGTGGGGGAGACCCAGTACTTC. This gives the protein CASSPRVGETQYF.

The count of this clone is one. The gene calls are TRBV29-1 and TRBJ2-7; 9 bases fit TRBD1. This CDR3 region has 12 residues. The germline CDR1 and CDR2 sequences are SQVTM and ANQGSEA. V lost 4 bases to trimming and J lost 6 bases; unmatched junction nucleotides: 4. The DNA for the CDR3 is TGCAGCGTTGGGGACAGGGCTTCCGAGCAGTACTTC. Its protein product is CSVGDRASEQYF.

Sample share makes this clone medium-sized (0.01 to 0.1%). In the same sample, other DNA sequences code for this CDR3. The chain has TRBV21-1 and TRBJ2-6; the table's D call TRBD1 went unverified against the DNA. TRBV21-1 represents a pseudogene. The CDR3 spans 21 residues. CDR3 bases: TGTGCCCCAAGGGGGACAGGGGGGGCCGGGGAGCTCAGCTCTGGGGCCAACGTCCTGACTTTC. As protein: CAPRGTGGAGELSSGANVLTF.

The J gene is TRBJ2-1, the V gene TRBV28; D uncertain. Germline CDR1 is MDHEN and CDR2 is SYDVKM. The V end was cut by 4 bases, the J end by 7 bases, with 11 bases between. This CDR3 comprises 13 residues. CDR3 protein: CASSSALGNEQFF. CDR3 bases: TGTGCCAGCAGTTCCGCCCTCGGGAATGAGCAGTTCTTC.

J is TRBJ2-7 and V is TRBV6-5, with 11 bases identical to TRBD2. The V and J ends lost 6 bases and 2 bases, in that order; junction bases with no gene match: 6. This CDR3 is built from 15 residues. The germline V gene has CDR1 MNHEY and CDR2 SVGAGI. CDR3 DNA sequence: TGTGCCAGCAGAACTAGCGGGGGCCGGGCCTACGAGCAGTACTTC. It specifies CASRTSGGRAYEQYF.